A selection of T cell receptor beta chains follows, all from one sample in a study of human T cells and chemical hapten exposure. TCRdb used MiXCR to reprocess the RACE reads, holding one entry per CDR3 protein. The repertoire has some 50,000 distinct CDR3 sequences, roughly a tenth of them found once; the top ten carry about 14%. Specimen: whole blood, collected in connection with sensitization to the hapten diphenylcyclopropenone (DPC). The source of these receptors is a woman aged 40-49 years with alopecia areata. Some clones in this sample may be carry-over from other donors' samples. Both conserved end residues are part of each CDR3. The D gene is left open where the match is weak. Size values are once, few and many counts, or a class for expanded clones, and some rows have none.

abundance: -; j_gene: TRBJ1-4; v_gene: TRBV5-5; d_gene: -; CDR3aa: CASSNGKNVKEKLFF; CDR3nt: TGTGCCAGCAGCAACGGGAAGAATGTGAAAGAAAAACTGTTTTTT
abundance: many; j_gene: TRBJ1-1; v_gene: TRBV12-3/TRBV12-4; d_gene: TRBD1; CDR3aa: CASRIQGGNTEAFF; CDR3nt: TGTGCCAGCAGGATCCAGGGGGGAAACACTGAAGCTTTCTTT
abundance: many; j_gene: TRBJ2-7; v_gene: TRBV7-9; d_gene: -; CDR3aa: CASSLVGRHESYEQYF; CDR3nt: TGTGCCAGCAGCTTAGTAGGGCGGCATGAATCCTACGAGCAGTACTTC
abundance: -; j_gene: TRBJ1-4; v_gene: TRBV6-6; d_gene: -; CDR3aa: CASSYGGRTNEKLFF; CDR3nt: TGTGCCAGCAGTTACGGGGGCAGGACTAATGAAAAACTGTTTTTT
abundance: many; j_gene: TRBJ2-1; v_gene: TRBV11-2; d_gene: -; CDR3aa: CASNPIPIRGAIEQFF; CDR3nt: TGTGCCAGCAACCCAATACCCATTAGGGGGGCTATTGAGCAGTTCTTC
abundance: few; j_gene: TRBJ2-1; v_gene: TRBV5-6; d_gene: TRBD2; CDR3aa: CASSLPREGFYNEQFF; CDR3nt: TGTGCCAGCAGCTTACCTAGGGAGGGCTTCTACAATGAGCAGTTCTTC
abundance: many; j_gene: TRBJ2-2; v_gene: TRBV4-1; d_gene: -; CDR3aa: CASSQVGTGELFF; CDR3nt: TGCGCCAGCAGCCAAGTCGGCACCGGGGAGCTGTTTTTT
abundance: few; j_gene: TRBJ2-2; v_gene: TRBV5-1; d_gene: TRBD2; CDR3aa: CASSPRASGEFTGELFF; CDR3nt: TGCGCCAGCAGCCCGAGGGCTAGCGGGGAATTTACCGGGGAGCTGTTTTTT
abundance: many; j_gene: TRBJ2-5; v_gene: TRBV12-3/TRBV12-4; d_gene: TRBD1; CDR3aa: CASKPTGGETQYF; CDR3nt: TGTGCCAGCAAACCGACAGGGGGCGAGACCCAGTACTTC
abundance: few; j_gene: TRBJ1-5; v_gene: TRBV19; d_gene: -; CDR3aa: CASTAPDSNQPQHF; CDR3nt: TGTGCCAGTACCGCCCCGGACAGTAATCAGCCCCAGCATTTT
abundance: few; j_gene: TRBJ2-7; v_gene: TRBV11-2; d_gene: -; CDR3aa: CASSFSKPTYSYEQYF; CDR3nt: TGTGCCAGCAGCTTCAGTAAGCCCACGTACTCCTACGAGCAGTACTTC
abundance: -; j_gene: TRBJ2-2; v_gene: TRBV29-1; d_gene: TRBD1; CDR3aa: CSVEKPGTGNSGELFF; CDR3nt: TGCAGCGTCGAAAAACCCGGGACAGGGAATTCCGGGGAGCTGTTTTTT
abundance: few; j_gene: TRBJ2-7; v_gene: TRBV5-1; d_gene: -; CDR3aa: CASSLQGSSYEQYF; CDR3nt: TGCGCCAGCAGCTTGCAGGGGTCGAGCTACGAGCAGTACTTC
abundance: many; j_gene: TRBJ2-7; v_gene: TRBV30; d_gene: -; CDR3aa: CAWSVGGGASYEQYF; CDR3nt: TGTGCCTGGAGTGTAGGAGGGGGGGCCTCCTACGAGCAGTACTTC
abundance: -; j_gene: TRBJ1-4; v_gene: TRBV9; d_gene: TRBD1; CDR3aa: CASSIKTGANEKLFF; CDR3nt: TGTGCCAGCAGCATAAAGACAGGGGCTAATGAAAAACTGTTTTTT
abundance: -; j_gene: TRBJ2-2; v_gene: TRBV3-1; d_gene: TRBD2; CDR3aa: CASSHPVRPGGRGTGELFF; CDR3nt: TGTGCCAGCAGCCATCCCGTCCGGCCGGGAGGGAGGGGCACCGGGGAGCTGTTTTTT
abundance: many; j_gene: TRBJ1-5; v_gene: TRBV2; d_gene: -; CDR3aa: CASSDAGENQPQHF; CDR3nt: TGTGCCAGCAGTGATGCAGGGGAAAATCAGCCCCAGCATTTT
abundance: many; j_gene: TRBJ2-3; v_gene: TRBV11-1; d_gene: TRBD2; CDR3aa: CASSAGLAGRTDTQYF; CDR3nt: TGTGCCAGCAGCGCGGGACTAGCGGGGCGCACAGATACGCAGTATTTT
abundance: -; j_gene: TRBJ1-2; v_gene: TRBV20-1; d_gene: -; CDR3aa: CSAIRAVTGSEGYTF; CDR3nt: TGCAGTGCCATAAGGGCCGTTACAGGGTCGGAAGGCTACACCTTC
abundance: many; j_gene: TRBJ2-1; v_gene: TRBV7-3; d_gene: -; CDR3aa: CASSLSRGATYNEQFF; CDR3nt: TGTGCCAGCAGCTTAAGCCGAGGGGCAACTTACAATGAGCAGTTCTTC
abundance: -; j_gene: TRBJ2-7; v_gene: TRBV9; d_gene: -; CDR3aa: CASSVGGTVSYEQYF; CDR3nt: TGTGCCAGCAGCGTAGGCGGGACAGTCTCCTACGAGCAGTACTTC
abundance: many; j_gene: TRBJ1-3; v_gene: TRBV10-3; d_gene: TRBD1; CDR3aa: CAIRSTGDRNTIYF; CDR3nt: TGTGCCATCAGGTCCACAGGGGACAGAAACACCATATATTTT
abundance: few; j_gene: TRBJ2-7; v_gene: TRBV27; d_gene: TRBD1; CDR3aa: CASSLGTGTEQYF; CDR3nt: TGTGCCAGCAGTTTAGGGACAGGGACCGAGCAGTACTTC
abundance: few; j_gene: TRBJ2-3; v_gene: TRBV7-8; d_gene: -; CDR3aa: CASSLGGASTDTQYF; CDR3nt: TGTGCCAGCAGCTTGGGGGGGGCTAGCACAGATACGCAGTATTTT
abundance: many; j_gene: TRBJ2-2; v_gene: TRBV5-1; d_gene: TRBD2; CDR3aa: CASSFLAGDTGELFF; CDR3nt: TGCGCCAGCAGCTTCCTAGCGGGGGACACCGGGGAGCTGTTTTTT
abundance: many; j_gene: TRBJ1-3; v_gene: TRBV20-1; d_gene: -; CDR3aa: CSASRSLRGNTIYF; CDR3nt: TGCAGTGCTAGTCGTAGCCTCAGGGGAAACACCATATATTTT
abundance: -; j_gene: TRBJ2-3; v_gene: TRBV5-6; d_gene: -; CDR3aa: CASSLPSGTDTQYF; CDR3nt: TGTGCCAGCAGCCTACCTAGCGGCACAGATACGCAGTATTTT
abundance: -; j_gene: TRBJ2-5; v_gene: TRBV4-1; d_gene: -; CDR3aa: CASSPARQGETQYF; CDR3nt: TGCGCCAGCAGCCCAGCCCGACAAGGAGAGACCCAGTACTTC
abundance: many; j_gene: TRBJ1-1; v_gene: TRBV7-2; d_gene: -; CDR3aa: CASSAYRAGTEAFF; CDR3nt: TGTGCCAGCAGCGCCTACAGGGCCGGCACTGAAGCTTTCTTT
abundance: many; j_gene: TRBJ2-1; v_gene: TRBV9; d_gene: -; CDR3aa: CASSVVGVSNEQFF; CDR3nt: TGTGCCAGCAGCGTGGTAGGGGTTAGCAATGAGCAGTTCTTC
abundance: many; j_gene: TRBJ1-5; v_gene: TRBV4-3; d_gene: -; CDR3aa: CASSPGLNQPQHF; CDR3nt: TGCGCCAGCAGCCCCGGACTTAATCAGCCCCAGCATTTT
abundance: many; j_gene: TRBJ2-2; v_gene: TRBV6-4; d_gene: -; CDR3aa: CASSEDPTNTGELFF; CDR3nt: TGTGCCAGCAGTGAGGACCCTACGAACACCGGGGAGCTGTTTTTT
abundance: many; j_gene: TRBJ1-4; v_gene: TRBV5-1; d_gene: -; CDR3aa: CASRQPGASINEKLFF; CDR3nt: TGCGCCAGCAGGCAACCCGGGGCCAGTATTAATGAAAAACTGTTTTTT
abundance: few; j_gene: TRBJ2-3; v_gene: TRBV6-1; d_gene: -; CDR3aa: CASRLGDTQYF; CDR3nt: TGTGCCAGCAGATTGGGGGATACGCAGTATTTT
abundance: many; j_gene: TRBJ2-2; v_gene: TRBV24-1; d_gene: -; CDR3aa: CATSDPPEGTPNTGELFF; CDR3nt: TGTGCCACCAGTGATCCGCCCGAGGGGACCCCGAACACCGGGGAGCTGTTTTTT
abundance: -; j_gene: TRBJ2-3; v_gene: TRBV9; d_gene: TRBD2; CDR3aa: CASSVGASGSTDTQYF; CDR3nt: TGTGCCAGCAGCGTAGGTGCTAGCGGAAGCACAGATACGCAGTATTTT
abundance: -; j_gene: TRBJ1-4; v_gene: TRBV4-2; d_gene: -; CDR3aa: CASSQERTGPTNEKLFF; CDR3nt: TGTGCCAGCAGCCAAGAACGAACAGGGCCTACTAATGAAAAACTGTTTTTT
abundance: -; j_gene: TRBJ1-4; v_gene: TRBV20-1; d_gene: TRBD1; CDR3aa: CSALNPGQGNEKLFF; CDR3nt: TGCAGTGCCTTGAATCCGGGACAGGGAAATGAAAAACTGTTTTTT
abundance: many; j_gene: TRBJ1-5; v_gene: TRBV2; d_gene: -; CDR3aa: CASSRLNSNQPQHF; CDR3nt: TGTGCCAGCAGTAGACTAAATAGCAATCAGCCCCAGCATTTT
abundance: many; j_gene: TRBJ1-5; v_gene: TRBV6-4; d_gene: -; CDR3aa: CASSRDNNQPQHF; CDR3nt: TGTGCCAGCAGCCGGGACAACAATCAGCCCCAGCATTTT
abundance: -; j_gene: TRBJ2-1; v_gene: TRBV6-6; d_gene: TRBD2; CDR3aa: CASSNRLAESNEQFF; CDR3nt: TGTGCCAGCAGTAACCGACTAGCGGAGAGCAATGAGCAGTTCTTC
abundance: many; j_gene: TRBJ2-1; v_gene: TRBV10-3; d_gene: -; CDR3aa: CAISESTAEQFF; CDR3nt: TGTGCCATCAGTGAGTCGACAGCGGAGCAGTTCTTC
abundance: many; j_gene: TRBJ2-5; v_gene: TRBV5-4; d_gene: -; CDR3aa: CASSPLRAGETQYF; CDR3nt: TGTGCCAGCAGTCCCCTCAGAGCAGGAGAGACCCAGTACTTC
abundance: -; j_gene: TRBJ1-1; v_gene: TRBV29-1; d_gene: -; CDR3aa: CSVEVGDTEAFF; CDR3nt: TGCAGCGTTGAGGTGGGGGACACTGAAGCTTTCTTT
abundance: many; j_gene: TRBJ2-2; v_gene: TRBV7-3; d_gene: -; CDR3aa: CASSSQGTGELFF; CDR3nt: TGTGCCAGCAGCTCTCAGGGAACCGGGGAGCTGTTTTTT
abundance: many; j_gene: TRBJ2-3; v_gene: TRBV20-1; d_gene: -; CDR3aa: CSARDQATSTDTQYF; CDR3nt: TGCAGTGCTAGAGATCAGGCTACCAGCACAGATACGCAGTATTTT
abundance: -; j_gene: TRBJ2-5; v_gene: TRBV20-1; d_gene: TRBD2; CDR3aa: CSASPGLAGAGETQYF; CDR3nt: TGCAGTGCTTCACCCGGACTAGCGGGGGCTGGGGAGACCCAGTACTTC
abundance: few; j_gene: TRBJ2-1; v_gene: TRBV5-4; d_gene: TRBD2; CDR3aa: CASYSSGGAYNEQFF; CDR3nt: TGTGCCAGCTACTCATCCGGGGGGGCCTACAATGAGCAGTTCTTC
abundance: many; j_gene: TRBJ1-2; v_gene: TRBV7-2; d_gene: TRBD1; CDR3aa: CASSLGTGYGYTF; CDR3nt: TGTGCCAGCAGCTTAGGGACAGGCTATGGCTACACCTTC
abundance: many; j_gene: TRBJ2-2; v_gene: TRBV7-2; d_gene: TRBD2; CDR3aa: CASSADLLTSRNTGELFF; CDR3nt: TGTGCCAGCAGCGCCGACCTCCTGACTAGCAGAAACACCGGGGAGCTGTTTTTT
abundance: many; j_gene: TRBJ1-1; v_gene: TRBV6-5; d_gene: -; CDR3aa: CASARPGARGNTEAFF; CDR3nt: TGTGCCAGCGCCCGGCCGGGGGCTCGTGGGAACACTGAAGCTTTCTTT
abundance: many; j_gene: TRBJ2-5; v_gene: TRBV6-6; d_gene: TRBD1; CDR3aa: CASSWGQGEETQYF; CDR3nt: TGTGCCAGCAGTTGGGGACAGGGGGAAGAGACCCAGTACTTC
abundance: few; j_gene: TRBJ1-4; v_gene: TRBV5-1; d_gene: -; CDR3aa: CASSLSGTLNEKLFF; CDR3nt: TGCGCCAGCAGCTTATCCGGGACGTTGAATGAAAAACTGTTTTTT
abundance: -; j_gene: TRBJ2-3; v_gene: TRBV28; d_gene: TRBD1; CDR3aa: CASRPSGGGPDTQYF; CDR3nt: TGTGCCAGCAGACCTTCAGGGGGCGGCCCCGATACGCAGTATTTT